This paragraph covers one T cell receptor (beta chain) sequence. The sample originates from a study of blood T cell repertoires in COVID-19. Sequenced by immunoSEQ multiplex PCR; TCRdb stores in-frame clones only, minus some. Of approximately 190,000 clones listed, 75% to 95% are singletons. Trimming took 3 bases from V and 7 from J; bases not matched to a gene: 11. CDR1 and CDR2 (germline): SGHRS, YFSETQ. This CDR3 has 16 residues. The source is a man aged 50 to 59 with acute or convalescent COVID-19. Sequencing was performed on peripheral blood. The V call is TRBV5-1, the J call TRBJ2-7, with 12 bases matching TRBD2. CDR3 residues: CASSSDLAGGPSEQYF. The CDR3 bases are TGCGCCAGCAGCTCAGATCTAGCGGGAGGGCCTTCTGAGCAGTACTTC.